What follows describes a single T cell receptor beta chain. The antigen is not known. This sample is drawn from a study of cytomegalovirus exposure and HLA in healthy donors. Study outcomes and limitations: Reports credit the classifier with highly specific, highly sensitive diagnosis of cytomegalovirus status. Specificity for CMV antigens was confirmed in vitro for a few of the CMV-associated chains.

Amplification used 60 Vbeta primers and 13 Jbeta primers. Assay used: immunoSEQ multiplex PCR; TCRdb lists only in-frame clones, some missing. This sample yields approximately 100,000 clones, of which about 85% are seen a single time; under 5% belongs to the top ten. The origin of this receptor is a man aged 25-40 years in good health and CMV-seronegative. What was sequenced was PBMCs.

The CDR3 reads CAWRTSGSLRNIQYF. The CDR3 DNA reads TGTGCCTGGAGGACTAGCGGGAGCCTACGAAACATTCAGTACTTC. The genes are TRBV30 and TRBJ2-4, with 12 bases identical to TRBD2. This CDR3 is 15 amino acids long. V lost 3 bases to trimming and J lost 6 bases; unmatched junction nucleotides: 6. Germline values: CDR1 GTSNPN, CDR2 SVGIG (reference sequence).